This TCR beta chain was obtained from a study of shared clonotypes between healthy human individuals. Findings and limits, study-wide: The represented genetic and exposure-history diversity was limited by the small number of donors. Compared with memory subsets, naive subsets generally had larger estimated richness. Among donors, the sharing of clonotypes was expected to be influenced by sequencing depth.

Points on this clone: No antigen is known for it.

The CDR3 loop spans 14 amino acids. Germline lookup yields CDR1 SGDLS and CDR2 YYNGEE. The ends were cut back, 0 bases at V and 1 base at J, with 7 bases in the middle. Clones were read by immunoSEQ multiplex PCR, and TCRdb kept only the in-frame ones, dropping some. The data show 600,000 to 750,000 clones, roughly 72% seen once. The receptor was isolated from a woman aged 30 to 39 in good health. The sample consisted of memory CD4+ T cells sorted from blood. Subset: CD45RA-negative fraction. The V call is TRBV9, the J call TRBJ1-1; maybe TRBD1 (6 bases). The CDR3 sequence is CASSVEQGNTEAFF. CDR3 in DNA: TGTGCCAGCAGCGTAGAACAGGGGAACACTGAAGCTTTCTTT.